Each of the 19 T cell receptor beta chains below was sequenced from the same sample in a study of Ad26.COV2.S vaccination and SARS-CoV-2 variants. The assay was immunoSEQ multiplex PCR, and TCRdb's table has in-frame clones only and misses some. The data show 440,000 or so clones, with roughly 90% seen just once and more than 1.5% held by the top ten. Sample treatment: 19 received Ad26.COV2.S at low or high dose, single or two shots; about 5 received placebo; per-sample allocation not given. Material that was analyzed had been drawn on day 63 after the first vaccine or placebo injection. The starting material was peripheral blood, obtained in a trial of Ad26.COV2.S vaccine versus placebo. Receptor source: a person between 18 and 65 years old who received the Ad26.COV2.S COVID-19 vaccine or a placebo.

This clone was seen more than once but under ten times. The V call is TRBV19, the J call TRBJ1-6; the match to TRBD1 covers 7 bases. The CDR3 is 13 residues long. With V trimmed by 4 bases and J by 15 bases, 9 bases remained unmatched. CDR1 and CDR2 (germline): LNHDA, SQIVND (reference sequence). The CDR3 coding sequence is TGTGCCAGTAGTAGGGACAGACTTGGAAGCCTCCACTTT. Translated, it gives CASSRDRLGSLHF.

V and J are TRBV28 and TRBJ1-5, with D possibly TRBD1 on 6 matching bases. The V end lost 3 bases, the J end lost 3 bases, and 12 bases lay between the germline ends. In germline, CDR1 is MDHEN, CDR2 SYDVKM. CDR3 size: 15 residues. As DNA, the CDR3 is TGTGCCAGCAGTTTTATCAGGGGCGCCAATCAGCCCCAGCATTTT. Residues: CASSFIRGANQPQHF.

This clone was recorded only once. The rearrangement links TRBV18 to TRBJ1-4; D is possibly TRBD1 (6 bases). V lost 2 bases and J 7 bases, leaving 14 bases between the germline ends. The CDR3 is made up of 15 amino acids. CDR1 KGHSH and CDR2 LQKENI come from the germline V gene. DNA for the CDR3: TGTGCCAGCTCACCAGGGGGCGTCGGGGGTGAAAAACTGTTTTTT. Amino acid sequence: CASSPGGVGGEKLFF.

V gene TRBV27 combines with J gene TRBJ2-1; 9 bases map to TRBD1. Trimming cost V 3 bases and J 7 bases; bases outside gene matches: 22. Germline lookup yields CDR1 MNHEY and CDR2 SMNVEV (reference sequence). The CDR3 covers 20 residues. The CDR3 sequence: CASSFLGTGSLSYGFNEQFF. CDR3 nucleotide sequence: TGTGCCAGCAGTTTCCTTGGGACAGGGAGTTTGAGCTATGGATTTAATGAGCAGTTCTTC.

This clone was recorded a few times. The chain is built from TRBV6-2 or TRBV6-3 and TRBJ2-7; a weak D match, TRBD2 (6 bases). Trimming cost V 2 bases and J 0 bases, with 8 bases left between them. The CDR3 is made up of 14 amino acids. The germline CDR1 and CDR2 sequences are MNHEY and SVGEGT. Written as DNA, the CDR3 is TGTGCCAGCAGTTACCTGGGAGGCTCCTACGAGCAGTACTTC. It yields the protein CASSYLGGSYEQYF.

This clone has only one observation. V gene TRBV21-1 combines with J gene TRBJ2-6; the table's D call, TRBD1, was not checked against the DNA. TRBV21-1 counts as a pseudogene. The length of the CDR3 is 19 residues. The CDR3 DNA reads TGTGCCAGCAGCAAAGTCTACTTGGACAGGGTGACTGGGGCCAACGTCCTGACTTTC. Translated, it gives CASSKVYLDRVTGANVLTF.

V usage is TRBV19 and J usage is TRBJ1-2; 7 nucleotides agree with TRBD1. This CDR3 comprises 18 residues. With 5 bases clipped from V and 1 base from J, the junction kept 16 bases outside the gene matches. Germline CDR1 and CDR2: LNHDA and SQIVND (reference sequence). This CDR3 reads CASSPTGFDPPFNYGYTF. The CDR3 DNA follows: TGTGCCAGTAGTCCGACAGGGTTTGACCCACCTTTTAACTATGGCTACACCTTC.

A few counts support this clone. The genes are TRBV20-1 and TRBJ2-3; no clear D gene. CDR1 and CDR2 (germline): DFQATT, SNEGSKA (reference sequence). Trimming stripped 7 bases from V and 2 bases from J, with 4 bases between. CDR3 length equals 10 residues. The CDR3 loop is CSGDTDTQYF. CDR3 DNA sequence: TGCAGTGGGGACACAGATACGCAGTATTTT.

V usage is TRBV11-3 and J usage is TRBJ2-2; TRBD1 matches 11 bases. V lost 5 bases and J lost 4; bases outside the gene matches: 6. Germline CDR1 and CDR2: SGHNT and YENEEA. CDR3 length: 16 residues. The CDR3 nucleotides read TGTGCCAGCAGCCCTCCGGGACAGGGGGGCACCGGGGAGCTGTTTTTT. This sequence encodes CASSPPGQGGTGELFF.

CDR3 loop: CASWRFTPMNTEAFF. The CDR3 bases are TGTGCCAGCTGGCGATTCACCCCCATGAACACTGAAGCTTTCTTT. The chain links TRBV11-2 to TRBJ1-1, with D hard to call. Germline CDR1 is SGHAT and CDR2 is FQNNGV. Deletions cut 8 bases from V and 0 bases from J, with 16 bases between. This CDR3 region has 15 residues.

V gene TRBV5-4 combines with J gene TRBJ2-4; 8 nucleotides align to TRBD1. Germline V gives CDR1 SGHNT, CDR2 YYREEE (reference sequence). Trimming cost V 3 bases and J 5 bases; bases outside gene matches: 4. The CDR3 spans 14 residues. CDR3 residues: CASSSTGDENIQYF. Here the CDR3 DNA reads TGTGCCAGCAGCTCGACAGGGGATGAAAACATTCAGTACTTC.

The genes are TRBV27 and TRBJ1-2; D is possibly TRBD1 (6 bases). The length of the CDR3 is 19 residues. V was cut by 6 bases and J by 4 bases, with 30 bases left in between. CDR1 is MNHEY and CDR2 is SMNVEV in the germline V gene (reference sequence). The CDR3 DNA sequence: TGTGCCAGCAGCTCAGCCCGGGGGGGGCAGACCCTTTCGGGCTATGGCTACACCTTC. This codes for CASSSARGGQTLSGYGYTF.

V gene TRBV19 combines with J gene TRBJ2-2, with D possibly TRBD1 on 5 matching bases. Trimming removed 5 bases from V and 0 bases from J, with 10 bases in between. Germline V gene sequence: CDR1 LNHDA, CDR2 SQIVND (reference sequence). The CDR3 loop spans 15 amino acids. This chain's CDR3 is CASSFKQANTGELFF. The CDR3 DNA sequence: TGTGCCAGTAGTTTTAAACAGGCGAACACCGGGGAGCTGTTTTTT.

In DNA, the CDR3 is TGTGCCAGCAGTTACGGAGACAGAACCTACAATGAGCAGTTCTTC. Its translation: CASSYGDRTYNEQFF. The chain links TRBV6-6 to TRBJ2-1; TRBD1 is a possible D gene (5 bases). There are 15 residues in the CDR3. Germline V CDR1 and CDR2: MNHNY, SVGAGI (reference sequence). Trimming took 2 bases from V and 2 from J, leaving 10 bases between them.

This clone was observed a single time. The chain couples TRBV20-1 to TRBJ2-2, with TRBD2 matching over 8 bases. The CDR3 sequence is 12 residues long. The trim removed 3 bases at V and 6 bases at J, leaving 0 bases unmatched. Germline CDR1 and CDR2: DFQATT and SNEGSKA (reference sequence). Written as DNA, the CDR3 is TGCAGTGCTAGTAGCGGGGCCGGGGAGCTGTTTTTT. Protein product: CSASSGAGELFF.

The chain combines TRBV18 with TRBJ1-1; D may be TRBD1 (5 bases). CDR3 length equals 14 residues. Germline loops: CDR1 KGHSH, CDR2 LQKENI. Trimming removed 0 bases from V and 3 bases from J, with 8 bases in between. As DNA, the CDR3 is TGTGCCAGCTCACCACCGGGGGGGTACACTGAAGCTTTCTTT. This codes for CASSPPGGYTEAFF.

This chain links TRBV7-2 with TRBJ1-2; the match to TRBD1 covers 7 bases. The ends lost 5 bases at V and 8 bases at J; junction bases unmatched: 14. This CDR3 is built from 15 residues. Germline V lookup: CDR1 SGHTA, CDR2 FQGNSA. The CDR3 region is CASSPNPTGTGGYTF. DNA for the CDR3: TGTGCCAGCAGCCCCAACCCGACAGGGACTGGGGGCTACACCTTC.

This chain connects TRBV27 to TRBJ1-1; the match to TRBD1 covers 7 bases. The CDR3 has 14 amino acids. With V trimmed by 6 bases and J by 2 bases, 6 bases remained unmatched. Germline loops: CDR1 MNHEY, CDR2 SMNVEV (reference sequence). The CDR3 sequence is CASSPGQRNTEAFF. The CDR3 DNA reads as TGTGCCAGCAGCCCGGGACAGCGTAACACTGAAGCTTTCTTT.

This clone was detected many times. This chain joins TRBV4-3 and TRBJ1-2, with 8 bases fitting TRBD1. The junction had 7 bases not matched to a gene; V was cut back by 1 base and J by 3 bases. Germline V gives CDR1 LGHNA, CDR2 YSLEER. The length of the CDR3 is 16 residues. The CDR3 here is CASSQGQGRRHYGYTF. The CDR3 region has the DNA TGCGCCAGCAGCCAAGGACAGGGGAGGAGGCACTATGGCTACACCTTC.